Listed below are T cell receptor beta chains from one sample, sequenced in a study of shared clonotypes between healthy human individuals. Assay: immunoSEQ multiplex PCR; the TCRdb copy retains only in-frame clones and omits some. The table has 900,000 to 1,200,000 clones, approximately 80% seen once; the top ten hold around 0.61%. Sequenced sample: memory CD4+ T cells from PBMCs. These receptors were taken from a man aged 18 to 30 in good health. Some clones in this sample may be carry-over from other donors' samples. CDR3s include the opening cysteine and the closing phenylalanine or tryptophan. The D gene is left open where the match is weak. Size is stated for part of the rows, as once, few or many counts, or as a class when the clone is expanded.

clone size: .; D gene: .; V gene: TRBV5-1; J gene: TRBJ1-2; CDR3 DNA: TGCGCCAGCAGCCCCAACGGGGTCGCCTATGGCTACACCTTC; CDR3 protein: CASSPNGVAYGYTF
clone size: once; D gene: TRBD2; V gene: TRBV25-1; J gene: TRBJ2-3; CDR3 DNA: TGTGCCAGCAATGGACTAGGGAGGGATACGCAGTATTTT; CDR3 protein: CASNGLGRDTQYF
clone size: .; D gene: .; V gene: TRBV14; J gene: TRBJ1-2; CDR3 DNA: TGTGCCAGCAGCCAGGGATTTTATGGCTACACCTTC; CDR3 protein: CASSQGFYGYTF
clone size: .; D gene: TRBD1; V gene: TRBV2; J gene: TRBJ2-7; CDR3 DNA: TGTGCCAGCAGCGACAGGGGTCCCGAGCAGTACTTC; CDR3 protein: CASSDRGPEQYF
clone size: .; D gene: .; V gene: TRBV27; J gene: TRBJ2-2; CDR3 DNA: TGTGCCAGCAGTTTATCGGGCTTTGCGAACACCGGGGAGCTGTTTTTT; CDR3 protein: CASSLSGFANTGELFF
clone size: .; D gene: .; V gene: TRBV18; J gene: TRBJ2-5; CDR3 DNA: TGTGCCAGCTCAGGGGGCTGGGGAGAGACCCAGTACTTC; CDR3 protein: CASSGGWGETQYF
clone size: .; D gene: TRBD1; V gene: TRBV4-2; J gene: TRBJ2-3; CDR3 DNA: TGTGCCAGCAGCCAGGGAGGACAGGGGCGACTGTACCGTACGCAGTATTTT; CDR3 protein: CASSQGGQGRLYRTQYF
clone size: .; D gene: .; V gene: TRBV11-3; J gene: TRBJ1-1; CDR3 DNA: TGTGCCAGCAGCAAAGGTGGCGCTGAAGCTTTCTTT; CDR3 protein: CASSKGGAEAFF
clone size: once; D gene: .; V gene: TRBV14; J gene: TRBJ1-1; CDR3 DNA: TGTGCCAGCAGCCAAGACGTCAGCAGGGCTGAAGCTTTCTTT; CDR3 protein: CASSQDVSRAEAFF
clone size: .; D gene: .; V gene: TRBV15; J gene: TRBJ2-1; CDR3 DNA: TGTGCCACCAGCTCCCGAGGTAATGAGCAGTTCTTC; CDR3 protein: CATSSRGNEQFF
clone size: .; D gene: TRBD2; V gene: TRBV27; J gene: TRBJ2-2; CDR3 DNA: TGTGCCAGCAGTTGGGCGGGAGGGGTTACCGGGGAGCTGTTTTTT; CDR3 protein: CASSWAGGVTGELFF
clone size: .; D gene: TRBD1; V gene: TRBV27; J gene: TRBJ1-2; CDR3 DNA: TGTGCCAGCAGTTACCTGACAGGGGACAAAGGCTACACCTTC; CDR3 protein: CASSYLTGDKGYTF
clone size: .; D gene: TRBD1; V gene: TRBV5-8; J gene: TRBJ2-3; CDR3 DNA: TGTGCCAGCAGCCTACAGGGGGCTGGCACAGATACGCAGTATTTT; CDR3 protein: CASSLQGAGTDTQYF
clone size: .; D gene: .; V gene: TRBV6-9; J gene: TRBJ2-1; CDR3 DNA: TGTGCCAGCAGTTACAGGGGTTCGGGTGAGCAGTTCTTC; CDR3 protein: CASSYRGSGEQFF
clone size: .; D gene: .; V gene: TRBV9; J gene: TRBJ2-5; CDR3 DNA: TGTGCCAGCAGCGTGTTTGGCACACAAGAGACCCAGTACTTC; CDR3 protein: CASSVFGTQETQYF
clone size: .; D gene: .; V gene: TRBV19; J gene: TRBJ2-1; CDR3 DNA: TGTGCCAGTAGTATCGGGAACTCCTACAATGAGCAGTTCTTC; CDR3 protein: CASSIGNSYNEQFF
clone size: few; D gene: .; V gene: TRBV6-6; J gene: TRBJ2-1; CDR3 DNA: TGTGCCAGCAGTTACTCGAACCCAAACAATGAGCAGTTCTTC; CDR3 protein: CASSYSNPNNEQFF
clone size: few; D gene: .; V gene: TRBV21-1; J gene: TRBJ2-7; CDR3 DNA: TGTGCCAGCAGCCTTGTAAGGGAGCGATACTACGAGCAGTACTTC; CDR3 protein: CASSLVRERYYEQYF
clone size: many; D gene: .; V gene: TRBV4-2; J gene: TRBJ1-5; CDR3 DNA: TGTGCCAGCAGCCAAGATAACCAGGGAGGTCAGCCCCAGCATTTT; CDR3 protein: CASSQDNQGGQPQHF
clone size: .; D gene: TRBD1; V gene: TRBV4-1; J gene: TRBJ2-7; CDR3 DNA: TGCGCCAGCAGCCACCGGACAGGGGGCCTCGAGCAGTACTTC; CDR3 protein: CASSHRTGGLEQYF
clone size: .; D gene: .; V gene: TRBV7-9; J gene: TRBJ2-3; CDR3 DNA: TGTGCCAGCAGCTTCTCTGTCAACCTGGCGTATTTT; CDR3 protein: CASSFSVNLAYF
clone size: .; D gene: .; V gene: TRBV2; J gene: TRBJ1-1; CDR3 DNA: TGTGCCAGCAGTGATCGGACAGTGAACACTGAAGCTTTCTTT; CDR3 protein: CASSDRTVNTEAFF
clone size: .; D gene: .; V gene: TRBV30; J gene: TRBJ1-5; CDR3 DNA: TGTGCCTGGAGTGTAGCGACATTCGGCAATCAGCCCCAGCATTTT; CDR3 protein: CAWSVATFGNQPQHF
clone size: .; D gene: .; V gene: TRBV5-6; J gene: TRBJ2-5; CDR3 DNA: TGTGCCAGCAGCTTCGGACTCGGGGAGACCCAGTACTTC; CDR3 protein: CASSFGLGETQYF
clone size: .; D gene: TRBD2; V gene: TRBV27; J gene: TRBJ2-6; CDR3 DNA: TGTGCCAGCAGTTTGGCGGGGGGTAGCGCTGGGGCCAACGTCCTGACTTTC; CDR3 protein: CASSLAGGSAGANVLTF
clone size: .; D gene: .; V gene: TRBV19; J gene: TRBJ2-5; CDR3 DNA: TGTGCCAGTAGTATCCGCAAAGAGACCCAGTACTTC; CDR3 protein: CASSIRKETQYF
clone size: .; D gene: .; V gene: TRBV7-2; J gene: TRBJ2-2; CDR3 DNA: TGTGCCAGCAGCCCCAGGGTGGGCGGCGCCGGGGAGCTGTTTTTT; CDR3 protein: CASSPRVGGAGELFF
clone size: .; D gene: .; V gene: TRBV18; J gene: TRBJ1-2; CDR3 DNA: TGTGCCAGCTCACCACTGAAGGAGGGGTATGGCTACACCTTC; CDR3 protein: CASSPLKEGYGYTF
clone size: few; D gene: .; V gene: TRBV28; J gene: TRBJ1-1; CDR3 DNA: TGTGCCAGCAGTTCGCGGACCAGGGGAGATTTCTTT; CDR3 protein: CASSSRTRGDFF
clone size: .; D gene: .; V gene: TRBV4-2; J gene: TRBJ2-5; CDR3 DNA: TGTGCCAGCAGCCAAAGTGGAGAACAAGAGACCCAGTACTTC; CDR3 protein: CASSQSGEQETQYF
clone size: .; D gene: TRBD2; V gene: TRBV5-6; J gene: TRBJ2-1; CDR3 DNA: TGTGCCAGCAGCGCATCCCCCGGGACTAGGGGGCAGTTCTTC; CDR3 protein: CASSASPGTRGQFF
clone size: few; D gene: TRBD2; V gene: TRBV4-2; J gene: TRBJ2-7; CDR3 DNA: TGTGCCAGCACCCGAGGCGGGGGATCCTCCTACGAGCAGTACTTC; CDR3 protein: CASTRGGGSSYEQYF
clone size: .; D gene: TRBD1; V gene: TRBV6-5; J gene: TRBJ1-2; CDR3 DNA: TGTGCCAGCAGCGACAGGGTCTATGGCTACACCTTC; CDR3 protein: CASSDRVYGYTF
clone size: once; D gene: .; V gene: TRBV7-9; J gene: TRBJ2-5; CDR3 DNA: TGTGCCAGCAGCTTAGTAGGGCAAGAGACCCAGTACTTC; CDR3 protein: CASSLVGQETQYF
clone size: few; D gene: TRBD1; V gene: TRBV2; J gene: TRBJ1-1; CDR3 DNA: TGTGCAGACTCGGGACAGGCGAACACTGAAGCTTTCTTT; CDR3 protein: CADSGQANTEAFF
clone size: .; D gene: .; V gene: TRBV2; J gene: TRBJ2-7; CDR3 DNA: TGTGCCAGCATGCTCGAAACTGGCTACGAGCAGTACTTC; CDR3 protein: CASMLETGYEQYF
clone size: .; D gene: TRBD2; V gene: TRBV30; J gene: TRBJ2-3; CDR3 DNA: TGTGCCTGTAGCGGGAGATATAATACGCAGTATTTT; CDR3 protein: CACSGRYNTQYF
clone size: .; D gene: TRBD2; V gene: TRBV11-2; J gene: TRBJ2-1; CDR3 DNA: TGTGCCAGCACCCCGAGGTCGACTAGCGCGAATGAGCAGTTCTTC; CDR3 protein: CASTPRSTSANEQFF
clone size: once; D gene: TRBD2; V gene: TRBV9; J gene: TRBJ2-5; CDR3 DNA: TGTGCCAGCAGCGTGACTAGCGGGAGGCAAGAGACCCAGTACTTC; CDR3 protein: CASSVTSGRQETQYF
clone size: .; D gene: .; V gene: TRBV30; J gene: TRBJ2-3; CDR3 DNA: TGTGCCTGGAGGGGACCTTACACAGATACGCAGTATTTT; CDR3 protein: CAWRGPYTDTQYF
clone size: few; D gene: TRBD1; V gene: TRBV7-7; J gene: TRBJ2-7; CDR3 DNA: TGTGCCAGCAGCGTCGGACAGGGTTTCTCCTACGAGCAGTACTTC; CDR3 protein: CASSVGQGFSYEQYF
clone size: .; D gene: TRBD1; V gene: TRBV30; J gene: TRBJ2-7; CDR3 DNA: TGTGCATCGGAGGACAGGCCCTACGAGCAGTACTTC; CDR3 protein: CASEDRPYEQYF
clone size: .; D gene: TRBD2; V gene: TRBV28; J gene: TRBJ2-7; CDR3 DNA: TGTGCCAGCAGTTTGTTAACGGGACTAGGATACGAGCAGTACTTC; CDR3 protein: CASSLLTGLGYEQYF
clone size: .; D gene: .; V gene: TRBV7-9; J gene: TRBJ1-5; CDR3 DNA: TGTGCCAGCAGCTACAGGGACGATCAGCCCCAGCATTTT; CDR3 protein: CASSYRDDQPQHF
clone size: many; D gene: .; V gene: TRBV28; J gene: TRBJ1-2; CDR3 DNA: TGTGCCAGCAGCTCGACGGGGGCTGAGTACTATGGCTACACCTTC; CDR3 protein: CASSSTGAEYYGYTF
clone size: .; D gene: .; V gene: TRBV4-3; J gene: TRBJ2-7; CDR3 DNA: TGCGCCAGCAGCCAAGTTCGAGGAGGGGACGAGCAGTACTTC; CDR3 protein: CASSQVRGGDEQYF
clone size: .; D gene: .; V gene: TRBV7-9; J gene: TRBJ1-2; CDR3 DNA: TGTGCCAGCAGCCCCAGCACCTCCTATGGCTACACCTTC; CDR3 protein: CASSPSTSYGYTF
clone size: .; D gene: TRBD1; V gene: TRBV4-2; J gene: TRBJ1-2; CDR3 DNA: TGTGCCAGCAGCCAAACCGGGACAGGTGATGGCTACACCTTC; CDR3 protein: CASSQTGTGDGYTF
clone size: .; D gene: .; V gene: TRBV7-8; J gene: TRBJ1-5; CDR3 DNA: TGTGCCAGCAGCCCACAGGGACGGAGGGGCAATCAGCCCCAGCATTTT; CDR3 protein: CASSPQGRRGNQPQHF
clone size: .; D gene: .; V gene: TRBV7-2; J gene: TRBJ1-3; CDR3 DNA: TGTGCCAGCACCAAAGTCATGGCAGGGTCGAACACCATATATTTT; CDR3 protein: CASTKVMAGSNTIYF
clone size: .; D gene: TRBD1; V gene: TRBV6-9; J gene: TRBJ2-7; CDR3 DNA: TGTGCCAGCAGTACTCCGGACAGGGACTCCTACGAGCAGTACTTC; CDR3 protein: CASSTPDRDSYEQYF
clone size: .; D gene: .; V gene: TRBV29-1; J gene: TRBJ2-3; CDR3 DNA: TGCAGCGTCCGGGACACTCCAGATACGCAGTATTTT; CDR3 protein: CSVRDTPDTQYF
clone size: .; D gene: .; V gene: TRBV28; J gene: TRBJ1-1; CDR3 DNA: TGTGCCAGCAGAACCCCCGCCCTCGGGGCTTTCTTT; CDR3 protein: CASRTPALGAFF
clone size: few; D gene: .; V gene: TRBV18; J gene: TRBJ1-5; CDR3 DNA: TGTGCCAGCTCAGCCGGACATTCTAATCAGCCCCAGCATTTT; CDR3 protein: CASSAGHSNQPQHF
clone size: .; D gene: TRBD1; V gene: TRBV29-1; J gene: TRBJ2-2; CDR3 DNA: TGCAGCGTAGTGGAGAAATGGACAGGGGGCTCCGGGGAGCTGTTTTTT; CDR3 protein: CSVVEKWTGGSGELFF
clone size: .; D gene: .; V gene: TRBV10-3; J gene: TRBJ2-6; CDR3 DNA: TGTGCCATCAGTGCGTGGGGGGGCACTGGGGCCAACGTCCTGACTTTC; CDR3 protein: CAISAWGGTGANVLTF